This T cell receptor beta chain was recovered during a study of cytomegalovirus exposure and HLA in healthy donors. Points from the study as a whole: TCR clusters originating in the first cohort tended to co-occur in the roughly 130 validation repertoires, according to a later analysis. Per published reports, the classifier diagnosed cytomegalovirus status with high specificity and sensitivity. Under in vitro conditions, three CMV-associated chains were confirmed as specific for CMV antigens. The study listed roughly 160 cytomegalovirus-associated TCR beta chains.

Libraries were prepared by immunoSEQ multiplex PCR; TCRdb keeps only in-frame clonotypes and omits some of them. The sample lists approximately 150,000 clones; 80% to 90% were seen once. This clone came up a few times. Its antigen is not identified. Germline V CDR1 and CDR2: LNHDA, SQIVND (reference sequence). This CDR3 spans 12 amino acids. V was shortened by 6 bases and J by 7 bases, with 10 bases between the two germline ends. This rearrangement joins TRBV19 to TRBJ1-5, with D perhaps matching TRBD1 (5 bases). The source is a woman aged 25 to 39 in good health and CMV-seronegative. The specimen was PBMCs. CDR3 in amino acids: CASSLGVQPQHF. As DNA, the CDR3 is TGTGCCAGTAGCCTAGGGGTGCAGCCCCAGCATTTT.